The T cell receptor (beta chain) under discussion was sequenced for a study of shared clonotypes between healthy human individuals (dated by TCRdb to 2020 to 2022). Study-level background: The cohort comprised a couple of women and a few men aged 18 to 49 years. For each donor, CD4 naive and CD4 memory were each run on three plates, CD8 naive on two plates, and CD8 memory on one plate. Each donor's leukapheresis produced roughly between roughly 0.85 and 9.5 billion PBMCs. To estimate repertoire size and how much clonotypes are shared between individuals, the study performed deep sequencing of blood TCR repertoires from roughly five healthy adults. Different laboratories and diverse techniques were used to prepare libraries and sequence TCR repertoires, to increase sequencing depth and limit assay-specific biases. Broader findings and caveats from the paper: Naive subsets generally had larger estimated clonotype richness than memory subsets. Higher generation probabilities were observed for clonotypes shared by all four sorted-subset donors than for non-shared clonotypes. Pairwise subsampling indicated that sequencing depth was expected to affect the degree of clonotype sharing among donors. Sampling was restricted to blood, and TCR repertoires in tissue are likely to differ from TCR repertoires in blood. Because the study included a small number of donors, the genetic and exposure-history diversity represented was limited. Even with the large sequencing depth, rarefaction of the sorted-subset datasets indicated that sequencing was incomplete. Across a handful of donors, roughly 5% of naive CD4, approximately 3.6% of naive CD8, 2% to 2.5% of memory CD4, and approximately 0.4% of memory CD8 clonotypes were shared.

Using the deep immunoSEQ assay, multiplex PCR amplified TCR CDR3 regions from genomic DNA. Extracted genomic DNA from each cell subset was distributed evenly across all wells of several immunoSEQ 96-well plates, and each plate was treated as a replicate. For sorted subsets, 150 to 250 ng of genomic DNA, equivalent to roughly 33,000 T cell genomes, went into each replicate PCR. The purified libraries were quantified using a Qubit 3.0 fluorometer, sized with a Bioanalyzer 2100, and then quantified again using the KAPA Library Quantification kit. A separate single-read 150-cycle Illumina NextSeq 550 flow cell was used to sequence each immunoSEQ 96-well plate. In the source study's methods: Because the immunoSEQ output held only junctional sequences and lacked quality scores, the filtering could not match the filtering applied to full-length reads. To assign V/J genes and CDR3, sequences were annotated against IMGT germline references using PyIR, a Python wrapper for IgBLAST v1.9. Reads were filtered out if the reads had weak V/J assignments (E-value above 1e-6), no CDR3, stop codons, out-of-frame junctions, or ambiguous translated residues. A V3J clonotype was defined by an identical inferred V gene, J gene, and CDR3 amino acid sequence. Percentage overlap between repertoires was calculated by dividing the number of shared unique clonotypes by the size of the smaller repertoire. Repertoire richness was assessed with RTK rarefaction, the Chao1 estimator, and Recon v2.1 estimates of unobserved clonotypes. OLGA was used to compute generation probabilities for all TCRbeta clonotypes that the gDNA method yielded from a few donors. TCRdb took this table from immuneACCESS and kept in-frame rearrangements with V and J called. Such tables lack part of the clones; where checked against another copy, unresolved V genes explain under half of the gap, and the rest is unexplained. The V and J calls and clone size were taken over from that table, and D and trimming were inferred from the DNA. The table for this sample lists about 990,000 clones; approximately 80% of them were counted only once. 0.5% to 0.65% of the sample rests with the top ten.

Comment on this clone: The antigen this receptor binds is unknown. No per-base quality is available; no much larger clone lies one base away.

Donors were healthy HIV-negative adults with no recently reported acute infections or vaccinations. Every donor was a Caucasian adult residing in Nashville, Tennessee, USA. CD4+ T cells were enriched by magnetic negative selection, after which naive cells were positively selected on CD45RA and the negative fraction was taken as the memory subset. Blood was obtained by leukapheresis, after which PBMCs were separated by Ficoll-Histopaque density gradient centrifugation and cryopreserved in liquid nitrogen vapor phase. Analytical flow cytometry was used to check the purity and quantity of each magnetically sorted T cell population. Genomic DNA was isolated from each sorted fraction and quantified by UV absorbance on a Nanodrop 2000c. Trimming at the junction amounts to 3 bases on V and 4 bases on J, and the germline ends lie 4 bases apart. The CDR3 runs 12 residues from the cysteine to the phenylalanine. The entry retains the CDR3 DNA only, 36 bases that are in frame from base 1. Per the germline V gene, MGHRA is the CDR1 and YSYEKL is the CDR2.

The material sequenced was memory CD4+ T cells from PBMCs. The meaning of the sample's cell subset or site label: CD45RA-negative fraction. The receptor was derived from a man younger than 35 in good health. Some clones in this sample may be carry-over from other donors' samples. Here the chain combines TRBV4-1 and TRBJ2-1, with the D gene not clear enough to name. The CDR3 reads CASSHLYNEQFF. DNA sequence: TGCGCCAGCAGCCACCTTTACAATGAGCAGTTCTTC.